One sample yielded the 14 T cell receptor beta chains listed below, sequenced in a study of T cells in Graves' hyperthyroidism and ophthalmopathy (dated by TCRdb to between 2019 and 2020). Library preparation used multiplex PCR. Sequencing instrument: Illumina HiSeq 2000. The TCR beta CDR3 regions were amplified from RNA transcripts. A first-round RT-PCR of the TCR CDR3 used the HTBI primer set with the Qiagen OneStep RT-PCR kit. The public reads were reprocessed in TCRdb via fastp at Q25 and MiXCR, keeping in-frame beta chains. Rows matching on CDR3 protein sequence are summarized as one entry with the most common DNA and genes. The sample table shows under 400,000 distinct CDR3 sequences, and about 15% are seen once. About 27% of the sample is in the top ten clones. The sample taken for sequencing was blood. The origin of the receptors is a woman aged 18-35 years with Graves' hyperthyroidism that later progressed to Graves' ophthalmopathy.

The chain links TRBV25-1 to TRBJ2-3; D might be TRBD1 or TRBD2, each matching 5 bases. V was clipped by 9 bases and J by 3 bases, with 19 bases between them. CDR1 is MGHDK and CDR2 is SYGVNS in the germline V gene. This CDR3 is built from 15 residues. CDR3 in amino acids: CASRPLGTRTDTQYF. CDR3 coding DNA: TGTGCCAGTCGTCCACTAGGGACGAGGACAGATACGCAGTATTTT.

With regard to this clonotype: An end of the junction does not agree with germline; a read error may underlie this. V usage is TRBV15 and J usage is TRBJ2-6; 7 bases align to TRBD1. Germline CDR1 is LNHNV and CDR2 is YYDKDF (reference sequence). The CDR3 length is 17 residues. The CDR3 nucleotides are TGTGCCACCAGCAGGGCGACAGGGCTCTCTGGGGCCAACGCCCTGACTTTC. Encoded protein: CATSRATGLSGANALTF.

The rearrangement joins TRBV6-1 to TRBJ2-1, with D possibly TRBD2 on 5 matching bases. Trimming pared 4 bases from V and 4 bases from J, leaving 14 bases between. CDR3 length: 15 residues. The germline gives CDR1 MNHNS, CDR2 SASEGT. CDR3 nucleotide sequence: TGTGCCAGCAGTGCGACCCCCGGGGAGTACAATGAGCAGTTCTTC. Protein sequence: CASSATPGEYNEQFF.

This clonotype was observed a handful of times. The CDR3 protein is CASSRTGWNNYEQYF. CDR3 bases: TGCGCCAGCAGCAGGACAGGGTGGAACAACTACGAGCAGTACTTC. The rearrangement uses TRBV5-1 and TRBJ2-7; 8 bases fit TRBD1. The CDR3 loop spans 15 amino acids. The trim removed 4 bases at V and 3 bases at J, leaving 9 bases unmatched. The germline CDR1 and CDR2 sequences are SGHRS and YFSETQ. The whole variable domain, filled in from reference TRBV5-1 and TRBJ2-7, reads KAGVTQTPRYLIKTRGQQVTLSCSPISGHRSVSWYQQTPGQGLQFLFEYFSETQRNKGNFPGRFSGRQFSNSRSEMNVSTLELGDSALYLCASSRTGWNNYEQYFGPGTRLTVT.

This clonotype turned up a few times. This chain connects TRBV7-8 to TRBJ2-7; the match to TRBD1 covers 7 bases. Unmatched junction bases numbered 15, after V lost 3 bases and J lost 7 bases. CDR1 and CDR2 from the germline V gene are SGHVS and FQNEAQ. The CDR3 is 16 amino acids. The chain's CDR3 is CASSFPRGERGREQYF. The CDR3 region has the DNA TGTGCCAGCAGCTTCCCACGGGGTGAGAGGGGGCGAGAGCAGTACTTC.

About this clonotype: A read error may explain this, as a much larger clone is one base away. The V call is TRBV2, the J call TRBJ2-7; 11 nucleotides align to TRBD2. V was pared by 4 bases and J by 5 bases, with 10 bases of the junction left unmatched. Germline CDR1 SNHLY, CDR2 FYNNEI. This CDR3 has 16 residues. The CDR3 nucleotides read TGTGCCAGCAGTGCCCAACTAGCGGGAGTGTCCGACGAGCAGTACTTC. It specifies CASSAQLAGVSDEQYF.

This clonotype occurred many times. CDR3 in amino acids: CASSYAYTTGLSSYEQYF. In nucleotides, the CDR3 is TGTGCCAGCAGTTACGCATACACAACAGGTCTCAGCTCCTACGAGCAGTACTTC. The rearrangement uses TRBV6-5 and TRBJ2-7, with a weak D call TRBD1 (5 bases). CDR1 is MNHEY and CDR2 is SVGAGI in the germline V gene. V was clipped by 2 bases and J by 0 bases, with 20 bases between them. The CDR3 is 18 residues long.

There are many counts of this clonotype. Here the CDR3 DNA reads TGTGCCAGCAGTTTTGGTCGAGACTACGAGCAGTACTTC. Residues: CASSFGRDYEQYF. This chain connects TRBV27 to TRBJ2-7; D gene unclear. The CDR3 is 13 residues long. Germline CDR1 MNHEY, CDR2 SMNVEV (reference sequence). V gave up 3 bases and J gave up 3 bases, with 9 bases separating them.

This clonotype has only one observation. J is TRBJ2-2 and V is TRBV6-5; possibly TRBD1 or TRBD2 for D (5 bases each). Deletions cut 0 bases from V and 5 bases from J, with 13 bases between. CDR3 size: 16 residues. In germline, CDR1 is MNHEY, CDR2 SVGAGI. CDR3 protein: CASSYSRGGYTGELFF. As DNA, the CDR3 is TGTGCCAGCAGTTACTCGAGGGGCGGGTATACCGGGGAGCTGTTTTTT.

There are many counts of this clonotype. The J gene is TRBJ2-3, the V gene TRBV7-2; D gene ambiguous. The germline V and J ends were trimmed by 0 bases and 4 bases, with 11 bases remaining between them. This CDR3 has 15 residues. Germline V gene lookup returns CDR1 SGHTA and CDR2 FQGNSA. The CDR3 loop reads CASSLARSNADTQYF. The CDR3 nucleotides read TGTGCCAGCAGCTTAGCTAGAAGTAACGCAGATACGCAGTATTTT. Variable domain in full (rest from reference TRBV7-2 and TRBJ2-3): GAGVSQSPSNKVTEKGKDVELRCDPISGHTALYWYRQSLGQGLEFLIYFQGNSAPDKSGLPSDRFSAERTGGSVSTLTIQRTQQEDSAVYLCASSLARSNADTQYFGPGTRLTVL.

Of note for this clonotype: A much larger clone differs from this one at a single base, so this may be a read error. The V gene is TRBV2, the J gene TRBJ2-4, with D hard to call. The CDR3 covers 16 residues. Germline CDR1 and CDR2: SNHLY and FYNNEI. CDR3 nucleotides: TGTGCCAGCAGTGCCAAGGGCTCAGGAGCCAAAAACATTCAGCACTTC. It codes for CASSAKGSGAKNIQHF. Combining the CDR3 with reference TRBV2 and TRBJ2-4 gives the whole variable domain EPEVTQTPSHQVTQMGQEVILRCVPISNHLYFYWYRQILGQKVEFLVSFYNNEISEKSEIFDDQFSVERPDGSNFTLKIRSTKLEDSAMYFCASSAKGSGAKNIQHFGAGTRLSVL.

This rearrangement joins TRBV10-3 to TRBJ2-7, with TRBD1 as a possible D gene (6 bases). The germline CDR1 and CDR2 sequences are ENHRY and SYGVKD. The V end lost 5 bases, the J end lost 1 base, and 9 bases lay between the germline ends. The CDR3 is 13 amino acids. Written as DNA, the CDR3 is TGTGCCATCAGTCGGGACATTTCCTACGAGCAGTACTTC. Its protein is CAISRDISYEQYF.

The chain recombines TRBV6-1 with TRBJ2-1; TRBD1 matches at 7 bases. CDR1 is MNHNS, CDR2 SASEGT, per germline. The CDR3 loop spans 16 amino acids. V lost 6 bases and J lost 0; bases outside the gene matches: 8. This CDR3 is CASSGLGQSSYNEQFF. The DNA of the CDR3 is TGTGCCAGCAGCGGATTGGGACAGAGCTCCTACAATGAGCAGTTCTTC.

In regard to this clonotype: Because it lacks the conserved phenylalanine or tryptophan at the end, this CDR3 is likely a read error. The chain combines TRBV5-1 with TRBJ2-2; D gene unclear. CDR1 is SGHRS and CDR2 is YFSETQ in the germline V gene. V was pared by 0 bases and J by 1 base, with 10 bases between. This CDR3 spans 16 amino acids. CDR3 sequence reads: CASSLAGLLNTGELFY. CDR3 sequence (DNA): TGCGCCAGCAGCTTGGCCGGGCTACTGAACACCGGGGAGCTGTTTTAT.